Listed here are 17 T cell receptor beta chains from one sample, sequenced in a study of blood T cells in healthy people across ages. Next came a second PCR, run for roughly 6 to 11 cycles, which used a sample-barcoded 5' primer along with a J-beta primer mix. TCRdb ran MiXCR on the 5' RACE reads and lists one entry per CDR3 protein. Among hundreds of thousands of distinct CDR3 sequences listed, less than 40% were seen once. The sample taken for sequencing was blood. These TCRs come from a woman older than 75 in good health.

This chain joins TRBV12-3 or TRBV12-4 and TRBJ2-1, with 8 bases aligning to TRBD2. This CDR3 spans 17 amino acids. The V segment lost 8 bases and the J segment 9 bases; nucleotides outside the gene matches: 21. The CDR3 nucleotides are TGTGCCAGCCTCCCGCTCAGGCTAGCGGGCACACAGGGTGAGCAGTTCTTC. Its protein is CASLPLRLAGTQGEQFF.

The V call is TRBV5-6, the J call TRBJ2-7; 7 bases are shared with TRBD1. Germline CDR1 and CDR2: SGHDT and YYEEEE. The CDR3 spans 15 residues. The junction had 10 bases not matched to a gene; V was cut back by 5 bases and J by 2 bases. The CDR3 is CASSFGTDRPYEQYF. CDR3 sequence (DNA): TGTGCCAGCAGTTTCGGGACAGACCGTCCCTACGAGCAGTACTTC.

In its sample, this clonotype was seen many times. The chain recombines TRBV6-2 or TRBV6-3 with TRBJ2-1, with D perhaps TRBD1 (6 bases). This CDR3 has 15 residues. V gave up 6 bases and J gave up 2 bases, with 14 bases separating them. The germline V gene encodes CDR1 MNHEY and CDR2 SVGEGT. The CDR3 loop reads CASRHPDRPYNEQFF. The CDR3 DNA is TGTGCCAGCAGACACCCGGACAGACCCTACAATGAGCAGTTCTTC.

This clonotype was recorded at least ten times. The chain couples TRBV5-1 to TRBJ2-7, with no clear D. The ends were cut back, 0 bases at V and 6 bases at J, with 13 bases in the middle. The CDR3 covers 14 residues. Germline CDR1 and CDR2: SGHRS and YFSETQ. This chain's CDR3 is CASSLGLWESEQYF. Written as DNA, the CDR3 is TGCGCCAGCAGCTTGGGGTTGTGGGAAAGCGAGCAGTACTTC.

This clonotype was seen many times. The chain is built from TRBV2 and TRBJ1-5; 7 nucleotides line up with TRBD1. The CDR3 is 16 residues long. V lost 4 bases, J lost 1 base, and 7 bases stayed unmatched. CDR1 SNHLY and CDR2 FYNNEI come from the germline V gene. CDR3 sequence reads: CASSGITGESNQPQHF. CDR3 DNA sequence: TGTGCCAGCAGTGGCATAACAGGGGAGAGCAATCAGCCCCAGCATTTT.

A note on this clonotype: A much more abundant neighbour one base away suggests this may be a read error. The rearrangement links TRBV4-3 to TRBJ1-1, with 7 positions matching TRBD1. This CDR3 region has 14 residues. Germline CDR1 reads LGHNA; CDR2 reads YSLEER. The chain's CDR3 is CTSSPGGPHTEAFF. The CDR3 coding sequence is TGCACCAGCAGCCCAGGGGGGCCGCACACTGAAGCTTTCTTT.

The sample holds many counts of this clonotype. The gene calls are TRBV7-2 and TRBJ1-2, with TRBD1 matching over 10 bases. V shed 0 bases, J shed 8 bases, and the junction held 3 bases outside the gene matches. This CDR3 is 14 amino acids long. Germline V CDR1 and CDR2: SGHTA, FQGNSA. The CDR3 coding sequence is TGTGCCAGCAGCTTAGCGGGACAGGGGCAAGGCTACACCTTC. Protein product: CASSLAGQGQGYTF.

The sample holds many counts of this clonotype. The genes are TRBV4-3 and TRBJ2-7, with D hard to call. The V gene lost 1 base and the J gene lost 4 bases, with 14 bases spanning the gap. CDR3 size: 15 residues. The germline V gene encodes CDR1 LGHNA and CDR2 YSLEER. The CDR3 region has the DNA TGCGCCAGCAGCCAAGGGGCACCGACGGCTTACGAGCAGTACTTC. This gives the protein CASSQGAPTAYEQYF.

In nucleotides, the CDR3 is TGTGCCTGGAGTGCAGTCGGGAATCAGCCCCAGCATTTT. Translated, it gives CAWSAVGNQPQHF. The J gene is TRBJ1-5, the V gene TRBV30; no clear D. CDR1 is GTSNPN and CDR2 is SVGIG in the germline V gene (reference sequence). V gave up 1 base and J gave up 4 bases, with 8 bases separating them. The CDR3 totals 13 residues.

As to this clonotype: This may stem from a read error, because a much larger clone lies one nucleotide away. The rearrangement uses TRBV20-1 and TRBJ2-1; no reliable D call. Deletions cut 3 bases from V and 10 bases from J, with 16 bases between. Germline CDR1 reads DFQATT; CDR2 reads SNEGSKA (reference sequence). This CDR3 spans 13 amino acids. This CDR3 is CSASRDFWAEQFF. DNA of the CDR3: TGCAGTGCTAGCCGCGATTTTTGGGCCGAGCAGTTCTTC.

This chain connects TRBV25-1 to TRBJ1-2, with a possible D match to TRBD1 (5 bases). Trimming took 10 bases from V and 5 from J, leaving 17 bases between them. The CDR3 extends over 13 amino acids. Germline values: CDR1 MGHDK, CDR2 SYGVNS. The CDR3 DNA follows: TGTGCCACCTTCTACGGGGGAGCGTATGGCTACACCTTC. Residues: CATFYGGAYGYTF.

This clonotype was counted many times. V and J are TRBV6-1 and TRBJ2-6; D is uncertain. Germline V lookup: CDR1 MNHNS, CDR2 SASEGT. V gave up 6 bases and J gave up 0 bases, with 15 bases separating them. This CDR3 has 17 residues. The DNA for the CDR3 is TGTGCCAGCAGAGGACCGCAGTTAATCTCTGGGGCCAACGTCCTGACTTTC. It specifies CASRGPQLISGANVLTF.

A word on this clonotype: One end of the junction is discordant with germline, which a read error may explain. The rearrangement joins TRBV12-3 or TRBV12-4 to TRBJ2-3, with 7 bases that match TRBD2. This CDR3 has 14 amino acids. The CDR3 here is CASSWSGMTDAQYF. The DNA for the CDR3 is TGTGCCAGCAGTTGGAGCGGGATGACAGATGCGCAGTATTTT.

The chain couples TRBV7-2 to TRBJ2-4, with 8 bases lining up with TRBD1. V shed 5 bases, J shed 4 bases, and the junction held 7 bases outside the gene matches. Germline assignment: CDR1 SGHTA and CDR2 FQGNSA. The CDR3 spans 15 residues. This CDR3 reads CASSTQGGSKNIQYF. The CDR3 nucleotides are TGTGCCAGCAGCACACAGGGGGGATCTAAAAACATTCAGTACTTC. Together with reference TRBV7-2 and TRBJ2-4, the CDR3 gives the full variable domain: GAGVSQSPSNKVTEKGKDVELRCDPISGHTALYWYRQSLGQGLEFLIYFQGNSAPDKSGLPSDRFSAERTGGSVSTLTIQRTQQEDSAVYLCASSTQGGSKNIQYFGAGTRLSVL.

The CDR3 DNA sequence: TGTGCCAGCAGTACGCTCAGGGGGCCGGCTGAAGCTTTCTTT. Protein: CASSTLRGPAEAFF. The V call is TRBV28, the J call TRBJ1-1, with 8 bases that match TRBD1. Looked up from germline, CDR1 is MDHEN and CDR2 is SYDVKM. The CDR3 loop spans 14 amino acids. The J segment lost 6 bases and the V segment lost 5 bases, leaving 8 bases of the junction unmatched. Supplemented by reference TRBV28 and TRBJ1-1, the full variable domain reads DVKVTQSSRYLVKRTGEKVFLECVQDMDHENMFWYRQDPGLGLRLIYFSYDVKMKEKGDIPEGYSVSREKKERFSLILESASTNQTSMYLCASSTLRGPAEAFFGQGTRLTVV.

This clonotype was detected many times. The rearrangement joins TRBV5-1 to TRBJ2-7, with a tentative D call TRBD1 (6 bases). The CDR3 loop spans 14 amino acids. In germline, CDR1 is SGHRS, CDR2 YFSETQ. V lost 0 bases to trimming and J lost 6 bases, with 13 bases between them. This chain's CDR3 is CASSLGQELPEQYF. CDR3 bases: TGCGCCAGCAGCTTGGGACAGGAGCTGCCCGAGCAGTACTTC. Full variable domain (missing parts from reference TRBV5-1 and TRBJ2-7): KAGVTQTPRYLIKTRGQQVTLSCSPISGHRSVSWYQQTPGQGLQFLFEYFSETQRNKGNFPGRFSGRQFSNSRSEMNVSTLELGDSALYLCASSLGQELPEQYFGPGTRLTVT.

Of note for this clonotype: A clone one base away is much larger, so this may be a read error. The chain recombines TRBV14 with TRBJ2-4, with D uncertain. TRBJ2-7 explains the end of the DNA better; the J call may be wrong. Germline V gene sequence: CDR1 SGHDN, CDR2 FVKESK. This CDR3 is built from 14 residues. In DNA form, the CDR3 reads TGTGCCAGCAGCCAGGCAGGATTCCCCTACGAGCAGTACTTC. Translating gives CASSQAGFPYEQYF.